This T cell receptor beta chain was observed in a study of T cells in Graves' hyperthyroidism and ophthalmopathy. This CDR3 spans 14 amino acids. V dropped 1 base and J dropped 9 bases, with 10 bases sitting between them. The V gene's germline CDR1 is PRHDT and CDR2 FYEKMQ (reference sequence). RNA transcripts yielded amplified TCR beta CDR3 regions. In the first-round RT-PCR of the TCR CDR3, the HTBI primer set was used. TCRdb reprocessed the multiplex PCR reads via MiXCR and lists one record per CDR3 protein. The sample carries under 350,000 distinct CDR3 sequences, 20% to 25% recorded once. This TCR was recovered from a woman aged 45-65 years with Graves' hyperthyroidism. The chain links TRBV13 to TRBJ1-6; D uncertain. Sequenced: blood. The CDR3 region is CASSLEREVSPLHF. DNA of the CDR3: TGTGCCAGCAGCTTAGAACGGGAGGTTTCACCCCTCCACTTT.